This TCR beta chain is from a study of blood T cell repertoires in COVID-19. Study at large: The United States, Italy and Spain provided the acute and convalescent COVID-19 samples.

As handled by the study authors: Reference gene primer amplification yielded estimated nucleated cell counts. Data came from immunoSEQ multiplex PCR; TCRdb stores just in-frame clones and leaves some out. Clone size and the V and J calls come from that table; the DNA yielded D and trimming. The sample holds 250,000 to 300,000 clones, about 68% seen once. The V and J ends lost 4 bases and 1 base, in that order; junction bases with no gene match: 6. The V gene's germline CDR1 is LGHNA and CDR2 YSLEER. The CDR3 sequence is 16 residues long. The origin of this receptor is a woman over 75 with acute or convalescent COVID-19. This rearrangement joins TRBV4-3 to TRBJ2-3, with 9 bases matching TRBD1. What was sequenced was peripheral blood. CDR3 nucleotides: TGCGCCAGCAGCCTCTACAGGGGGCGAGGCACAGATACGCAGTATTTT. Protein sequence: CASSLYRGRGTDTQYF.